These 11 T cell receptor beta chains were all obtained from the same sample, sequenced in a study of early T cells in non-severe SARS-CoV-2 infection. TCRdb re-derived calls from the 5' RACE reads in MiXCR, one entry per CDR3 protein. The sample includes about 64,000 distinct CDR3 sequences, 15% to 20% of them seen just once. The sample here was whole blood, taken at baseline. Source of these receptors: an adult who was a healthcare worker with PCR-confirmed SARS-CoV-2 infection or an uninfected control (not recorded which).

This chain connects TRBV5-1 to TRBJ2-5; 7 bases map to TRBD1. CDR3 length: 15 residues. Germline trimming cut 1 base from V and 3 bases from J; bases unmatched to any gene: 6. The germline V gene has CDR1 SGHRS and CDR2 YFSETQ. The CDR3 region has the DNA TGCGCCAGCAGCTTGAACGGACAGGTAGAAGAGACCCAGTACTTC. Translating it yields CASSLNGQVEETQYF.

The chain employs TRBV29-1 and TRBJ1-3; 7 positions agree with TRBD1. This CDR3 spans 14 amino acids. Germline CDR1 and CDR2: SQVTM and ANQGSEA. After removal of 5 bases from V and 0 bases from J, the junction contained 4 bases not matched to a gene. CDR3 nucleotides: TGCAGCGTTAAAAGGGACAGCTCTGGAAACACCATATATTTT. Its protein is CSVKRDSSGNTIYF.

The rearrangement links TRBV7-8 to TRBJ2-7; D is perhaps TRBD1 (5 bases). Trimming left V 4 bases short and J 6 bases short, with 10 bases between. The CDR3 contains 12 residues. Germline V gene data show CDR1 as SGHVS and CDR2 as FQNEAQ. Here the CDR3 DNA reads TGTGCCAGCAGCTCCTCAGGGTTCGAGCAGTACTTC. Encoded protein: CASSSSGFEQYF. The entire variable domain, with the rest obtained from reference TRBV7-8 and TRBJ2-7, is as follows: GAGVSQSPRYKVAKRGQDVALRCDPISGHVSLFWYQQALGQGPEFLTYFQNEAQLDKSGLPSDRFFAERPEGSVSTLKIQRTQQEDSAVYLCASSSSGFEQYFGPGTRLTVT.

CDR3 sequence (DNA): TGCAGTGCTAGAGAGGTGGGACAGGGGGACTTTAGTTCACCCCTCCACTTT. Its translation is CSAREVGQGDFSSPLHF. This chain uses TRBV20-1 with TRBJ1-6; the match to TRBD1 covers 11 bases. The CDR3 is 17 amino acids. CDR1 and CDR2 (germline): DFQATT, SNEGSKA (reference sequence). V was pared by 0 bases and J by 9 bases, with 10 bases of the junction left unmatched.

This chain joins TRBV9 and TRBJ1-5; D is unresolved. The CDR3 extends over 15 amino acids. V was pared by 0 bases and J by 4 bases, with 11 bases between. Germline loops: CDR1 SGDLS, CDR2 YYNGEE. CDR3 sequence: CASSVDGKRNQPQHF. Here the CDR3 DNA reads TGTGCCAGCAGCGTAGACGGGAAAAGGAATCAGCCCCAGCATTTT.

In this sample, this clonotype turned up a few times. The V gene is TRBV20-1, the J gene TRBJ2-5; 7 positions agree with TRBD1. J lost 3 bases, V lost 5 bases, and 12 bases had no gene match. Germline V lookup: CDR1 DFQATT, CDR2 SNEGSKA (reference sequence). This CDR3 has 15 amino acids. The CDR3 loop reads CSARPTGTVKETQYF. Here the CDR3 DNA reads TGCAGTGCTCGCCCAACCGGGACAGTTAAAGAGACCCAGTACTTC.

The rearrangement links TRBV6-5 to TRBJ1-2; perhaps TRBD1 as D (5 bases). The CDR3 spans 15 residues. V shed 6 bases and J shed 7 bases, with 21 bases lying between them. Germline CDR1 MNHEY, CDR2 SVGAGI. CDR3 loop: CASSLGTFPRSGYTF. The CDR3 DNA reads as TGTGCCAGCAGCCTTGGGACTTTCCCCCGCTCTGGCTACACCTTC.

This clonotype occurred a few times. The rearrangement uses TRBV11-2 and TRBJ2-5, with 7 bases that match TRBD2. The CDR3 is 16 amino acids. V shed 5 bases and J 0 bases; nucleotides not matched to a gene: 9. CDR1 and CDR2 from the germline V gene are SGHAT and FQNNGV. As DNA, the CDR3 is TGTGCCAGCAGCGCTAACCGGGGGGAGTACCAAGAGACCCAGTACTTC. Translation: CASSANRGEYQETQYF. Based on the CDR3 plus reference TRBV11-2 and TRBJ2-5, the full variable domain is EAGVAQSPRYKIIEKRQSVAFWCNPISGHATLYWYQQILGQGPKLLIQFQNNGVVDDSQLPKDRFSAERLKGVDSTLKIQPAKLEDSAVYLCASSANRGEYQETQYFGPGTRLLVL.

This clonotype was recorded a few times. V and J are TRBV20-1 and TRBJ1-5; 7 nucleotides match TRBD1. J was trimmed by 3 bases and V by 0 bases; bases with no gene match: 5. Per the germline V gene, CDR1 is DFQATT and CDR2 is SNEGSKA (reference sequence). This CDR3 comprises 15 residues. The CDR3 bases are TGCAGTGCTAGAGACGGGACAGCAGTCAATCAGCCCCAGCATTTT. Translating it yields CSARDGTAVNQPQHF.

This clonotype came up a few times. This chain joins TRBV4-3 and TRBJ1-2; 9 bases match TRBD1. CDR3 length equals 14 residues. CDR1 is LGHNA, CDR2 YSLEER, per germline. After removal of 4 bases from V and 4 bases from J, the junction contained 4 bases not matched to a gene. The CDR3: CASSPMTGGYGYTF. CDR3 in DNA: TGCGCCAGCAGCCCAATGACAGGGGGCTATGGCTACACCTTC.

This clonotype was seen a handful of times. The chain is built from TRBV5-1 and TRBJ1-1; 8 positions match TRBD1. V was pared by 3 bases and J by 0 bases, with 10 bases of the junction left unmatched. This CDR3 is built from 17 residues. CDR1 and CDR2 (germline): SGHRS, YFSETQ. CDR3 sequence: CASSWTAGGPMNTEAFF. As DNA, the CDR3 is TGCGCCAGCAGCTGGACGGCAGGGGGCCCTATGAACACTGAAGCTTTCTTT.